Given below is one T cell receptor beta chain in context. As yet, its antigen is unknown. This specimen includes other DNA sequences encoding the same CDR3. The PCR ran on 60 Vbeta and 13 Jbeta primers. Assay used: immunoSEQ multiplex PCR; TCRdb lists only in-frame clones, some missing. The table records approximately 190,000 clones, 75% to 90% of them present only once. Unrecorded immune exposures were likely, despite nominal health at sampling. The data are from a study of cytomegalovirus exposure and HLA in healthy donors. Study-wide findings and caveats: Sequencing depth roughly uniform across donors was assumed in presence/absence analyses. Some V segments (TRBV6-2 and TRBV6-3 among them) were excluded as indistinguishable.

The length of the CDR3 is 11 residues. The germline gives CDR1 MNHEY, CDR2 SMNVEV (reference sequence). Trimming pared 8 bases from V and 1 base from J, leaving 5 bases between. The sample consisted of PBMCs. This receptor was obtained from a man in his forties or fifties in good health and CMV-seropositive. The J gene is TRBJ2-5, the V gene TRBV27; D is unclear. The CDR3, as DNA: TGTGCCAGCGGCGGCCAAGAGACCCAGTACTTC. This codes for CASGGQETQYF.